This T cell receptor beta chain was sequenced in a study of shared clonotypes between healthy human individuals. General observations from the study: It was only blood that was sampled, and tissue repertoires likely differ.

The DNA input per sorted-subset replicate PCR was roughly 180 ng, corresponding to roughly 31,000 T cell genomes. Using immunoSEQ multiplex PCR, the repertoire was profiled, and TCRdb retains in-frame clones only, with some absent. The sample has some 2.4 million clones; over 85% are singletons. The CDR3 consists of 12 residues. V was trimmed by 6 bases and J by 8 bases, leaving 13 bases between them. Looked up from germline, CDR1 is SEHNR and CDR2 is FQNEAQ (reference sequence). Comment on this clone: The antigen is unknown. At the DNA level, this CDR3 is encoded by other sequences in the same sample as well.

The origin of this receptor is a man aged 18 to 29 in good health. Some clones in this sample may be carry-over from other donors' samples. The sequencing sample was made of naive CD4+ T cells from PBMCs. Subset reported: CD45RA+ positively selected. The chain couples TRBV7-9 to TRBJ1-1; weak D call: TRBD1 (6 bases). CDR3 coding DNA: TGTGCCAGCAGTTCCCGTGGGGGCGAAGCTTTCTTT. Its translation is CASSSRGGEAFF.